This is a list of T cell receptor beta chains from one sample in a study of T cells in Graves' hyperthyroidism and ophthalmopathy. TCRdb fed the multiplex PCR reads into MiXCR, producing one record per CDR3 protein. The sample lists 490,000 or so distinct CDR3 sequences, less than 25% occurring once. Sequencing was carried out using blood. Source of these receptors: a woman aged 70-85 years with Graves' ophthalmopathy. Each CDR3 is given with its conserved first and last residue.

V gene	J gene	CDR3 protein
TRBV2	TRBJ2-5	CASSEGVGQHF
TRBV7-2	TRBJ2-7	CASSNRDYVLEQYF
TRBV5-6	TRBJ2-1	CASSLIRGQEQFF
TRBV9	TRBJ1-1	CASSGAGDTEAFF
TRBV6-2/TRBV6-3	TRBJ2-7	CASSSGSEVDEQYF
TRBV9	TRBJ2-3	CASSVTAQGADTQYF
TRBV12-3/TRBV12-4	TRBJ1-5	CASSGQGRGYQPQHF
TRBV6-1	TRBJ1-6	CASSEARKGVDSPLHF
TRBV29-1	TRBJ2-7	CSVISFYEQYF
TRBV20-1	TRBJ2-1	CSATPMTYNEQFF
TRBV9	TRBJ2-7	CASSVSTGSYEQYF
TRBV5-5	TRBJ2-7	CASSWDSNLYEQYF
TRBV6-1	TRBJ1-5	CASSDGAGNQPQHF
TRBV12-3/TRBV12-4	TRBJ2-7	CASSPRTSFYEQYF
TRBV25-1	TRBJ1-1	CASSLRGGVGTEAFF
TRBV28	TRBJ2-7	CASSLGILGHRVPTPIEQYF
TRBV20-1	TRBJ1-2	CSALWTGGLGYGYTF
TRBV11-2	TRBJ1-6	CASRSGGQGARTLHF
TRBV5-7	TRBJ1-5	CASSFETDQPQHF
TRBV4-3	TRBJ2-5	CASSQDFGAQETQYF
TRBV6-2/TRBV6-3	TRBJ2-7	CASSYPLSGYTYEQYF
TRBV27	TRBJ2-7	CASSPWTGSGEQYF
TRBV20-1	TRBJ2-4	CSGLAGGDIQYF
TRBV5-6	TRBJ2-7	CASSLGGSQAPFEQYF
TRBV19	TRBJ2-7	CASSEGQYSYEQYF
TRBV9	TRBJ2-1	CASSVGVGSNEQFF